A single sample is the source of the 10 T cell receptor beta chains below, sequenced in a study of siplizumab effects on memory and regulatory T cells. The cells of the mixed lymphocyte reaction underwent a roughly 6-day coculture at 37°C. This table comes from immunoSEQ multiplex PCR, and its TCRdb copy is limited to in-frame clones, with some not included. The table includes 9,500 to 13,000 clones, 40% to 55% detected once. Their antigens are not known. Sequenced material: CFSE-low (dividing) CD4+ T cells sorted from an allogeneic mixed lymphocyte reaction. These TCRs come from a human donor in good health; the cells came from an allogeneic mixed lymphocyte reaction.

CDR3 amino acids: CASIEGTAKSGELFF. The CDR3 DNA follows: TGCGCCAGCATCGAAGGGACCGCCAAGTCCGGGGAGCTGTTTTTT. The chain links TRBV5-1 to TRBJ2-2; D is tentatively TRBD1 or TRBD2 (5 bases each). This CDR3 region has 15 residues. The germline V and J ends were trimmed by 6 bases and 6 bases, with 18 bases remaining between them. Germline V gives CDR1 SGHRS, CDR2 YFSETQ.

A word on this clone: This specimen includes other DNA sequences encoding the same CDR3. The CDR3, as DNA: TGTGCCAGTAGCCCCCAAGGGGGGCGAGAGACCCAGTACTTC. It encodes CASSPQGGRETQYF. This chain uses TRBV19 with TRBJ2-5; D tentatively reads TRBD1 or TRBD2 (6 bases each). The germline V and J ends were trimmed by 6 bases and 4 bases, with 15 bases remaining between them. The CDR3 runs to 14 residues. Germline V lookup: CDR1 LNHDA, CDR2 SQIVND (reference sequence).

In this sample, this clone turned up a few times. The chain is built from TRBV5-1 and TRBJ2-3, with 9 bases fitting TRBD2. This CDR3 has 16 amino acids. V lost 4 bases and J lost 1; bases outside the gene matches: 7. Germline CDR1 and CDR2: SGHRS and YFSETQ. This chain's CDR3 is CASSTRSGGGTDTQYF. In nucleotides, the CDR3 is TGCGCCAGCAGCACCCGTAGCGGGGGTGGCACAGATACGCAGTATTTT.

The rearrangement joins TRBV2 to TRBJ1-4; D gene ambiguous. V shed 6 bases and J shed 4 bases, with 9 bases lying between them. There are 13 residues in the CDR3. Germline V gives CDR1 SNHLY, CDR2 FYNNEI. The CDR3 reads CASSLSHNEKLFF. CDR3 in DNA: TGTGCCAGCAGCCTGTCCCATAATGAAAAACTGTTTTTT. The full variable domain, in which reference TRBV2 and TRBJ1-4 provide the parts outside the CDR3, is EPEVTQTPSHQVTQMGQEVILRCVPISNHLYFYWYRQILGQKVEFLVSFYNNEISEKSEIFDDQFSVERPDGSNFTLKIRSTKLEDSAMYFCASSLSHNEKLFFGSGTQLSVL.

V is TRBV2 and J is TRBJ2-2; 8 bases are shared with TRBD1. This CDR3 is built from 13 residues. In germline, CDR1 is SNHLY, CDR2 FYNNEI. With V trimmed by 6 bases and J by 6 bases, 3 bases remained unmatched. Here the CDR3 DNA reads TGTGCCAGCAGCAGACAGGGGTCCGGGGAGCTGTTTTTT. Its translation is CASSRQGSGELFF.

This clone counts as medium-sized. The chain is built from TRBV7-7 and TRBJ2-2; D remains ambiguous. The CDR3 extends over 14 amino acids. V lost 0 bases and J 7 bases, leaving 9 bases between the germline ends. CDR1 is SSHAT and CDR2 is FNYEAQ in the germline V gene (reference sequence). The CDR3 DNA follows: TGTGCCAGCAGCTTAGCTCTATTCAGCGGGGAGCTGTTTTTT. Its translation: CASSLALFSGELFF.

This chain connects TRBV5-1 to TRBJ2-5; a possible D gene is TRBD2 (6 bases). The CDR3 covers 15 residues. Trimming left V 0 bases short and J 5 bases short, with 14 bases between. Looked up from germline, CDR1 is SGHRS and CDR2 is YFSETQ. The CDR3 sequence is CASSLGRPSVETQYF. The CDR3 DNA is TGCGCCAGCAGCTTGGGGAGACCTAGCGTGGAGACCCAGTACTTC.

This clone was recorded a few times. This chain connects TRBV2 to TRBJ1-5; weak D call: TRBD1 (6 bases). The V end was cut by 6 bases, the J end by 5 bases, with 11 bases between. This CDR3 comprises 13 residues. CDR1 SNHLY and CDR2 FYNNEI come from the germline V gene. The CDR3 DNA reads TGTGCCAGCAGACAGGGTGGGTATCAGCCCCAGCATTTT. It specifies CASRQGGYQPQHF.

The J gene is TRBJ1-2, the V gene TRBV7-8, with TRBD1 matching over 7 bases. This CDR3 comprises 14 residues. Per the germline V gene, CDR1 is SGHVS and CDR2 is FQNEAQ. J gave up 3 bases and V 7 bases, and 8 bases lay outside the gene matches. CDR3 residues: CASTLQGTDYGYTF. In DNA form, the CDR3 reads TGTGCCAGCACTCTACAGGGGACGGACTATGGCTACACCTTC.

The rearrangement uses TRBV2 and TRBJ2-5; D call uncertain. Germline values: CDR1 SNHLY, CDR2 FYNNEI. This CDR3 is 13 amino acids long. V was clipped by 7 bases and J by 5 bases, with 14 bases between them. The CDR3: CASNDRVRETQYF. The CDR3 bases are TGTGCCAGCAACGACCGGGTTCGGGAGACCCAGTACTTC.